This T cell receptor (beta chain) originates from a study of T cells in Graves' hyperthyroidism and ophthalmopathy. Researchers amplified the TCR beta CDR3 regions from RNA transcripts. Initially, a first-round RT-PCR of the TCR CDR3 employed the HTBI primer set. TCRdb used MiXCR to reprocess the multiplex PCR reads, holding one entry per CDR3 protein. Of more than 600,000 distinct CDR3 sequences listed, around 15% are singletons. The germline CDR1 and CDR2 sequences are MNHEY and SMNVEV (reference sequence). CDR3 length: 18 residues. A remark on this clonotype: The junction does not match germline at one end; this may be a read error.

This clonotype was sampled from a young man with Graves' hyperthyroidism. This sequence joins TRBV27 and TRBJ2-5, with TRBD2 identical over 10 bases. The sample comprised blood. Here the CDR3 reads CASSSTDLLAGAIETQHF. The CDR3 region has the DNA TGTGCCAGCAGTTCGACCGACCTCCTAGCGGGAGCGATAGAGACCCAGCACTTC.